This passage covers 13 T cell receptor beta chains from one sample sequenced in a study of cytomegalovirus exposure and HLA in healthy donors. PCR primers comprised 60 Vbeta and 13 Jbeta primers. The table came from immunoSEQ multiplex PCR; TCRdb's copy has only in-frame clones and leaves some out. In the table there are around 100,000 clones, around 71% of which are singletons. Sequencing was performed on PBMCs. These receptors all come from a man aged 25 to 40 in good health and CMV-seronegative.

The chain carries TRBV5-1 and TRBJ2-3; 9 nucleotides match TRBD2. The length of the CDR3 is 15 residues. The V and J ends lost 7 bases and 0 bases, in that order; junction bases with no gene match: 6. Germline lookup yields CDR1 SGHRS and CDR2 YFSETQ. In nucleotides, the CDR3 is TGCGCCAGCCACAGGCGGGGGGGTAGCACAGATACGCAGTATTTT. Translation gives CASHRRGGSTDTQYF.

This clone is medium-sized. The gene calls are TRBV7-9 and TRBJ1-1; weak D call: TRBD1 (5 bases). The germline V gene has CDR1 SEHNR and CDR2 FQNEAQ (reference sequence). V was trimmed by 5 bases and J by 6 bases, leaving 22 bases between them. The CDR3 is 16 residues long. The CDR3 spells CASSNLFGTPSPEAFF. The CDR3 DNA reads TGTGCCAGCAGCAACCTGTTTGGGACTCCCAGTCCTGAAGCTTTCTTT.

The gene calls are TRBV7-9 and TRBJ2-5; maybe TRBD2 (6 bases). CDR3 size: 14 residues. Germline CDR1 reads SEHNR; CDR2 reads FQNEAQ (reference sequence). With 1 base removed from V and 3 bases from J, the gap between germline ends came to 9 bases. The CDR3 spells CASSLGTMKETQYF. In DNA, the CDR3 is TGTGCCAGCAGCTTAGGGACTATGAAAGAGACCCAGTACTTC.

The gene calls are TRBV10-3 and TRBJ2-1, with 9 bases aligning to TRBD1. J was trimmed by 2 bases and V by 6 bases; bases with no gene match: 8. CDR1 and CDR2 from the germline V gene are ENHRY and SYGVKD. CDR3 length equals 16 residues. DNA of the CDR3: TGTGCCATCAGCTCAACAGGGACAGGGACCTACAATGAGCAGTTCTTC. Translated, it gives CAISSTGTGTYNEQFF.

This clone has more than one count but fewer than ten. This chain's CDR3 is CASSFGLAGTGQETQYF. The CDR3 bases are TGTGCCAGCAGCTTCGGACTAGCGGGGACCGGCCAAGAGACCCAGTACTTC. The J gene is TRBJ2-5, the V gene TRBV5-6; 12 bases line up with TRBD2. This CDR3 is 17 amino acids long. J was trimmed by 1 base and V by 2 bases; bases with no gene match: 6. CDR1 is SGHDT and CDR2 is YYEEEE in the germline V gene.

V usage is TRBV30 and J usage is TRBJ2-1, with a possible D match to TRBD2 (7 bases). The V gene lost 4 bases and the J gene lost 8 bases, with 24 bases spanning the gap. Germline CDR1 GTSNPN, CDR2 SVGIG (reference sequence). The CDR3 is 16 residues long. The CDR3 loop is CAWTNGGGAFGYEQFF. The DNA for the CDR3 is TGTGCCTGGACAAACGGAGGGGGGGCCTTCGGATATGAGCAGTTCTTC.

The chain carries TRBV4-1 and TRBJ1-5, with 9 bases matching TRBD1. This CDR3 has 17 residues. Per germline, CDR1 MGHRA and CDR2 YSYEKL. The V segment lost 1 base and the J segment 2 bases; nucleotides outside the gene matches: 6. CDR3 DNA sequence: TGCGCCAGCAGCCAAGGACCGGGACAGGGAGGCAATCAGCCCCAGCATTTT. Its protein is CASSQGPGQGGNQPQHF.

The V and J genes are TRBV5-1 and TRBJ2-2; TRBD1 might be the D (5 bases). CDR1 and CDR2 from the germline V gene are SGHRS and YFSETQ. The V end was cut by 0 bases, the J end by 8 bases, with 5 bases between. The CDR3 spans 12 residues. This chain's CDR3 is CASSLGQGELFF. In nucleotides, the CDR3 is TGCGCCAGCAGCTTGGGACAGGGGGAGCTGTTTTTT.

The V gene is TRBV12-5, the J gene TRBJ1-1; D is unclear. The ends were cut back, 0 bases at V and 6 bases at J, with 5 bases in the middle. Germline V gives CDR1 LGHNT, CDR2 FRNRAP. The CDR3 covers 12 residues. The CDR3 here is CASGLVIAEAFF. CDR3 DNA sequence: TGTGCTAGTGGTTTGGTTATCGCTGAAGCTTTCTTT.

The chain has TRBV29-1 and TRBJ1-2; 7 bases align to TRBD1. Unmatched junction bases numbered 7, after V lost 4 bases and J lost 8 bases. In germline, CDR1 is SQVTM, CDR2 ANQGSEA. The CDR3 consists of 12 residues. The CDR3 region has the DNA TGCAGCGTTGCCCCCGACAGGGAAGGCTACACCTTC. The encoded protein is CSVAPDREGYTF. The full variable domain, rest sourced from reference TRBV29-1 and TRBJ1-2, is SAVISQKPSRDICQRGTSLTIQCQVDSQVTMMFWYRQQPGQSLTLIATANQGSEATYESGFVIDKFPISRPNLTFSTLTVSNMSPEDSSIYLCSVAPDREGYTFGSGTRLTVV.

The chain is built from TRBV12-5 and TRBJ1-1; D not certain. The germline CDR1 and CDR2 sequences are LGHNT and FRNRAP. This CDR3 comprises 11 residues. Trimming took 5 bases from V and 3 from J, leaving 4 bases between them. In nucleotides, the CDR3 is TGTGCTAGTGGTGTATACACTGAAGCTTTCTTT. Residues: CASGVYTEAFF. Variable domain in full (rest from reference TRBV12-5 and TRBJ1-1): DARVTQTPRHKVTEMGQEVTMRCQPILGHNTVFWYRQTMMQGLELLAYFRNRAPLDDSGMPKDRFSAEMPDATLATLKIQPSEPRDSAVYFCASGVYTEAFFGQGTRLTVV.

This clone qualifies as medium-sized (0.01 to 0.1%). V usage is TRBV6-4 and J usage is TRBJ2-1, with 7 bases lining up with TRBD2. The J segment lost 10 bases and the V segment lost 5 bases, leaving 11 bases of the junction unmatched. CDR1 is MRHNA and CDR2 is SNTAGT in the germline V gene. CDR3 length: 14 amino acids. CDR3: CASSPGLEVGEQFF. In DNA form, the CDR3 reads TGTGCCAGCAGTCCCGGACTAGAGGTGGGGGAGCAGTTCTTC.

This chain connects TRBV28 to TRBJ2-7; weak D call: TRBD1 (5 bases). There are 13 residues in the CDR3. Germline CDR1 MDHEN, CDR2 SYDVKM. The V gene lost 2 bases and the J gene lost 0 bases, with 5 bases spanning the gap. CDR3 sequence: CASSLQGSYEQYF. The DNA of the CDR3 is TGTGCCAGCAGTTTACAGGGCTCCTACGAGCAGTACTTC.